The 28 T cell receptor beta chains reported below all come from one sample, sequenced in a study of OX40 agonist ivuxolimab in advanced cancers. Libraries came from the immunoSEQ multiplex PCR assay. Imported from immuneACCESS, the table was reduced by TCRdb to in-frame sequences with V and J called. These copies leave out some clones; in studies compared against another copy, an unresolved V gene accounts for under half, and the cause of the remainder is not known. This sample has fewer than 90,000 clones in its table, and roughly 89% of those were observed once. The leading ten clones occupy under 0.25% of the sample. The material sequenced was CD4+ or CD8+ T cells sorted from blood, taken in a trial of the OX40 agonist ivuxolimab. The receptors originated from an adult with an advanced solid tumor such as melanoma, head and neck, liver or kidney cancer.

The chain combines TRBV6-5 with TRBJ2-6, with TRBD2 matching over 7 bases. V lost 4 bases and J lost 0; bases outside the gene matches: 3. There are 16 residues in the CDR3. Per germline, CDR1 MNHEY and CDR2 SVGAGI. CDR3 DNA: TGTGCCAGCAGTTGGGGCGGGAGCTCTGGGGCCAACGTCCTGACTTTC. Amino acid sequence: CASSWGGSSGANVLTF.

Points on this clone: Other DNA sequences in the same sample also yield this CDR3. The rearrangement joins TRBV7-9 to TRBJ2-2, with a weak D call TRBD2 (5 bases). Trimming took off 1 base at V and 2 bases at J, with 8 bases between the two ends. The CDR3 has 15 amino acids. Germline values: CDR1 SEHNR, CDR2 FQNEAQ (reference sequence). The CDR3 DNA sequence: TGTGCCAGCAGCTTAGAGCGGCCAAACACCGGGGAGCTGTTTTTT. It yields the protein CASSLERPNTGELFF. Variable domain in full (rest from reference TRBV7-9 and TRBJ2-2): DTGVSQNPRHKITKRGQNVTFRCDPISEHNRLYWYRQTLGQGPEFLTYFQNEAQLEKSRLLSDRFSAERPKGSFSTLEIQRTEQGDSAMYLCASSLERPNTGELFFGEGSRLTVL.

The rearrangement links TRBV5-1 to TRBJ1-3; TRBD1 is a possible D gene (5 bases). The CDR3 extends over 16 amino acids. Per germline, CDR1 SGHRS and CDR2 YFSETQ. V shed 0 bases and J shed 0 bases, with 10 bases lying between them. The CDR3 here is CASSLETAHSGNTIYF. The DNA for the CDR3 is TGCGCCAGCAGCTTGGAGACAGCACACTCTGGAAACACCATATATTTT.

The V gene is TRBV5-1, the J gene TRBJ1-1, with TRBD1 matching over 8 bases. Germline CDR1 is SGHRS and CDR2 is YFSETQ. CDR3 length: 16 amino acids. After removal of 0 bases from V and 6 bases from J, the junction contained 10 bases not matched to a gene. CDR3 amino acids: CASSLEGPGGASEAFF. The CDR3 DNA reads as TGCGCCAGCAGCTTGGAGGGTCCAGGGGGCGCCTCTGAAGCTTTCTTT.

The chain joins TRBV7-9 to TRBJ1-2; no clear D gene. The CDR3 runs 15 residues. Germline CDR1 and CDR2: SEHNR and FQNEAQ (reference sequence). Trimming stripped 2 bases from V and 5 bases from J, with 15 bases between. CDR3: CASSLSLRTRYGYTF. CDR3 coding DNA: TGTGCCAGCAGCTTAAGTCTCCGCACTAGGTATGGCTACACCTTC.

The rearrangement links TRBV30 to TRBJ1-1; D is uncertain. The CDR3 length is 13 residues. Trimming removed 5 bases from V and 2 bases from J, with 12 bases in between. The germline V gene encodes CDR1 GTSNPN and CDR2 SVGIG (reference sequence). The CDR3 loop is CAWGYSGNTEAFF. DNA of the CDR3: TGTGCCTGGGGGTACAGTGGCAACACTGAAGCTTTCTTT. The full variable domain, in which reference TRBV30 and TRBJ1-1 provide the parts outside the CDR3, is SQTIHQWPATLVQPVGSPLSLECTVEGTSNPNLYWYRQAAGRGLQLLFYSVGIGQISSEVPQNLSASRPQDRQFILSSKKLLLSDSGFYLCAWGYSGNTEAFFGQGTRLTVV.

The V gene is TRBV4-3, the J gene TRBJ1-4; TRBD1 matches at 9 bases. Germline loops: CDR1 LGHNA, CDR2 YSLEER. The CDR3 consists of 17 residues. The V segment lost 2 bases and the J segment 7 bases; nucleotides outside the gene matches: 11. DNA for the CDR3: TGCGCCAGCAGCCAAATAGTCGGGACAGGGTCGCGTGAAAAACTGTTTTTT. The encoded protein is CASSQIVGTGSREKLFF.

This clone was counted once. The chain combines TRBV27 with TRBJ2-3, with D possibly TRBD2 on 5 matching bases. The V end was cut by 5 bases, the J end by 5 bases, with 11 bases between. This CDR3 contains 13 residues. CDR1 is MNHEY, CDR2 SMNVEV, per germline (reference sequence). In nucleotides, the CDR3 is TGTGCCAGCAGTAACCCCGGGGAAGATACGCAGTATTTT. Encoded protein: CASSNPGEDTQYF.

This chain connects TRBV4-1 to TRBJ2-7; TRBD2 is a possible D gene (5 bases). The germline CDR1 and CDR2 sequences are MGHRA and YSYEKL. Trimming stripped 0 bases from V and 5 bases from J, with 14 bases between. This CDR3 region has 15 residues. The CDR3 sequence: CASSQEPLDGDEQYF. CDR3 in DNA: TGCGCCAGCAGCCAAGAGCCACTAGATGGCGACGAGCAGTACTTC.

This chain connects TRBV5-1 to TRBJ2-1; TRBD2 matches at 7 bases. The CDR3 has 17 amino acids. The germline CDR1 and CDR2 sequences are SGHRS and YFSETQ. Trimming at V came to 1 base and at J to 1 base, leaving 8 bases not matched to a gene. CDR3 sequence reads: CASSLSGLVTSYNEQFF. CDR3 nucleotides: TGCGCCAGCAGCTTGTCAGGACTAGTAACGTCCTACAATGAGCAGTTCTTC.

In its sample, this clone was seen a few times. The V and J genes are TRBV6-1 and TRBJ2-7; 9 bases map to TRBD1. Germline assignment: CDR1 MNHNS and CDR2 SASEGT. V lost 5 bases to trimming and J lost 6 bases; unmatched junction nucleotides: 8. This CDR3 comprises 14 residues. The CDR3 DNA is TGTGCCAGCAGTTCCCAGGGACAGGGCGCCGAGCAGTACGTC. This translates into CASSSQGQGAEQYV.

The chain has TRBV30 and TRBJ2-3; D call uncertain. The germline CDR1 and CDR2 sequences are GTSNPN and SVGIG (reference sequence). The CDR3 totals 15 residues. Trimming left V 0 bases short and J 0 bases short, with 10 bases between. The CDR3 sequence is CAWSVGLASTDTQYF. The DNA for the CDR3 is TGTGCCTGGAGTGTAGGCCTCGCTAGCACAGATACGCAGTATTTT.

V and J are TRBV29-1 and TRBJ2-3; 10 positions match TRBD2. V was clipped by 7 bases and J by 1 base; unmatched bases: 8. The germline gives CDR1 SQVTM, CDR2 ANQGSEA. The CDR3 is made up of 15 amino acids. The CDR3: CSAQREGLRTDTQYF. The CDR3 DNA is TGCAGCGCCCAGCGGGAGGGCCTGCGCACAGATACGCAGTATTTT.

This clone has just one count. This chain uses TRBV19 with TRBJ2-1; 9 nucleotides align to TRBD2. The germline CDR1 and CDR2 sequences are LNHDA and SQIVND (reference sequence). This CDR3 region has 19 residues. The J segment lost 8 bases and the V segment lost 7 bases, leaving 24 bases of the junction unmatched. The CDR3 is CASKTGRQWREGVSHEQFF. The CDR3 coding sequence is TGTGCCAGTAAAACGGGGCGACAGTGGCGGGAGGGCGTAAGTCATGAGCAGTTCTTC.

The V and J genes are TRBV2 and TRBJ2-6, with D perhaps being TRBD1 or TRBD2 (5 bases each). V shed 4 bases and J shed 1 base, with 17 bases lying between them. The germline CDR1 and CDR2 sequences are SNHLY and FYNNEI. The length of the CDR3 is 18 residues. The CDR3, as DNA: TGTGCCAGCAGTGGTGAGAGGGGCCCTATGTCTGGGGCCAACGTCCTGACTTTC. Its translation: CASSGERGPMSGANVLTF. The variable domain in full, completed from reference TRBV2 and TRBJ2-6, reads EPEVTQTPSHQVTQMGQEVILRCVPISNHLYFYWYRQILGQKVEFLVSFYNNEISEKSEIFDDQFSVERPDGSNFTLKIRSTKLEDSAMYFCASSGERGPMSGANVLTFGAGSRLTVL.

This chain uses TRBV21-1 with TRBJ1-1. TRBV21-1 is a pseudogene. This CDR3 comprises 14 residues. Here the CDR3 DNA reads TGTGCCAGCGGTGGGGGGGCTATGAACACTGAAGCTTTCTTT. It translates to CASGGGAMNTEAFF.

This sequence joins TRBV6-5 and TRBJ1-2, with 8 bases identical to TRBD1. Germline lookup yields CDR1 MNHEY and CDR2 SVGAGI. With 4 bases clipped from V and 4 bases from J, the junction kept 2 bases outside the gene matches. CDR3 length equals 13 residues. The CDR3 sequence is CASSSDRGYGYTF. CDR3 coding DNA: TGTGCCAGCAGTTCCGACAGGGGCTATGGCTACACCTTC.

This chain connects TRBV9 to TRBJ2-6; 7 nucleotides line up with TRBD1. V shed 4 bases, J shed 0 bases, and the junction held 16 bases outside the gene matches. The CDR3 length is 20 residues. Germline V gene lookup returns CDR1 SGDLS and CDR2 YYNGEE. This CDR3 reads CASSPTTRQGRSSGANVLTF. In nucleotides, the CDR3 is TGTGCCAGCAGCCCCACCACCCGACAGGGAAGGTCCTCTGGGGCCAACGTCCTGACTTTC.

This clone was recorded once. The chain combines TRBV7-3 with TRBJ2-1; no definite D call. Germline loops: CDR1 SGHTA, CDR2 FQGTGA. Trimming pared 2 bases from V and 7 bases from J, leaving 18 bases between. This CDR3 is built from 16 residues. CDR3 DNA sequence: TGTGCCAGCAGCTTAGGGCCCCGGCATTTAGGGAATGAGCAGTTCTTC. Translation gives CASSLGPRHLGNEQFF.

The chain uses TRBV28 and TRBJ2-1; 8 nucleotides agree with TRBD1. Trimming cost V 9 bases and J 5 bases; bases outside gene matches: 12. Per germline, CDR1 MDHEN and CDR2 SYDVKM. The CDR3 is 15 amino acids. This CDR3 reads CASGLLGTGDNEQFF. The CDR3, as DNA: TGTGCCAGTGGGCTATTGGGGACAGGCGACAATGAGCAGTTCTTC.

This clone showed up just a few times. V and J are TRBV4-1 and TRBJ1-1; D is uncertain. The CDR3 loop spans 13 amino acids. V lost 1 base and J 5 bases, leaving 8 bases between the germline ends. The germline gives CDR1 MGHRA, CDR2 YSYEKL. CDR3 sequence reads: CASSQADRTEAFF. The CDR3 nucleotides are TGCGCCAGCAGCCAAGCTGACCGAACTGAAGCTTTCTTT.

The chain carries TRBV7-2 and TRBJ2-3, with 7 positions matching TRBD2. The germline V gene encodes CDR1 SGHTA and CDR2 FQGNSA. V lost 5 bases, J lost 5 bases, and 19 bases stayed unmatched. The CDR3 spans 18 residues. This CDR3 reads CASSPRFRASGTLDTQYF. In DNA, the CDR3 is TGTGCCAGCAGCCCAAGGTTTAGGGCTAGCGGCACGTTAGATACGCAGTATTTT.

The chain employs TRBV11-1 and TRBJ2-1; D is unresolved. Germline V CDR1 and CDR2: SGHAT, FQDESV (reference sequence). This CDR3 comprises 11 residues. The ends were cut back, 2 bases at V and 9 bases at J, with 5 bases in the middle. The CDR3 DNA is TGTGCCAGCAGCTTAAGGACTGAGCAGTTCTTC. Protein product: CASSLRTEQFF.

This chain connects TRBV11-2 to TRBJ1-5, with D possibly TRBD1 on 5 matching bases. Looked up from germline, CDR1 is SGHAT and CDR2 is FQNNGV. The CDR3 has 13 amino acids. The V end was cut by 1 base, the J end by 11 bases, with 12 bases between. In DNA, the CDR3 is TGTGCCAGCAGCTTAGTTGGGGGGTTGGCCCAGCATTTT. Translating it yields CASSLVGGLAQHF.

This clone is a singleton in its sample. The chain combines TRBV5-1 with TRBJ1-2; a weak D match, TRBD1 (5 bases). Germline V gene sequence: CDR1 SGHRS, CDR2 YFSETQ. Trimming stripped 4 bases from V and 3 bases from J, with 10 bases between. This CDR3 has 13 residues. The CDR3 DNA sequence: TGCGCCAGCAGCCCGGGGACGTACTATGGCTACACCTTC. It encodes CASSPGTYYGYTF.

The rearrangement links TRBV7-3 to TRBJ2-2; 9 bases agree with TRBD2. The CDR3 covers 17 residues. Germline CDR1 reads SGHTA; CDR2 reads FQGTGA. With 5 bases clipped from V and 5 bases from J, the junction kept 12 bases outside the gene matches. The DNA for the CDR3 is TGTGCCAGCAGCCCTCCCGGGACTAGCCGAGGGACCGGGGAGCTGTTTTTT. Encoded protein: CASSPPGTSRGTGELFF.

This clone was picked up a small number of times. The chain carries TRBV30 and TRBJ1-1; D is uncertain. The CDR3 totals 10 residues. V gave up 1 base and J gave up 7 bases, with 4 bases separating them. CDR1 and CDR2 from the germline V gene are GTSNPN and SVGIG (reference sequence). The CDR3 loop reads CAWSAVEAFF. Written as DNA, the CDR3 is TGTGCCTGGAGTGCGGTTGAAGCTTTCTTT.

The chain links TRBV11-2 to TRBJ2-2; D call uncertain. Germline V gene data show CDR1 as SGHAT and CDR2 as FQNNGV. Trimming stripped 1 base from V and 4 bases from J, with 7 bases between. The CDR3 extends over 14 amino acids. CDR3 DNA sequence: TGTGCCAGCAGCTTAGTTCTGGTCACCGGGGAGCTGTTTTTT. Its protein is CASSLVLVTGELFF.